Below, 22 T cell receptor beta chains from the same sample are listed, as sequenced in a study of blood T cells in healthy people across ages. With a J-beta primer mix and a sample-barcoded 5' primer, a second PCR ran about 7 to 12 cycles. TCRdb passed the 5' RACE reads through MiXCR, listing each CDR3 protein once. The sample carries 800,000 to 950,000 distinct CDR3 sequences, roughly 28% recorded once. These same records also appear under a second study, on T cells of mothers and their children.

Sequenced input: blood. The origin of the receptors is a woman aged 40-49 years in good health.

The genes are TRBV5-1 and TRBJ2-1; TRBD2 might be the D (6 bases). Matching the DNA end better, TRBJ2-7 makes the J call doubtful. From germline, CDR1 is SGHRS and CDR2 YFSETQ. The length of the CDR3 is 16 residues. DNA of the CDR3: TGCGCCAGCAGCTTGGATTCCGGGGGTTCCTACAATGAGCAGTACTTC. It specifies CASSLDSGGSYNEQYF.

V gene TRBV18 combines with J gene TRBJ2-1; 9 bases fit TRBD1. V shed 4 bases, J shed 4 bases, and the junction held 5 bases outside the gene matches. Germline CDR1 and CDR2: KGHSH and LQKENI. This CDR3 region has 15 residues. This chain's CDR3 is CASSLGTGQYNEQFF. CDR3 sequence (DNA): TGTGCCAGCTCACTTGGGACAGGGCAATACAATGAGCAGTTCTTC.

This clonotype was seen a few times. This chain joins TRBV3-1 and TRBJ1-3, with no clear D. The germline V and J ends were trimmed by 7 bases and 0 bases, with 10 bases remaining between them. The CDR3 is made up of 14 amino acids. Germline V gives CDR1 LGHDT, CDR2 YNNKEL (reference sequence). The DNA of the CDR3 is TGTGCCAGCACCATGGTCCGCTCTGGAAACACCATATATTTT. This gives the protein CASTMVRSGNTIYF.

This clonotype came up once. This sequence joins TRBV11-1 and TRBJ2-1, with 8 bases aligning to TRBD1. The V segment lost 5 bases and the J segment 7 bases; nucleotides outside the gene matches: 10. CDR3 length: 15 residues. CDR1 and CDR2 from the germline V gene are SGHAT and FQDESV (reference sequence). In DNA form, the CDR3 reads TGTGCCAGCAGCGGTGGACAGGGCTCCAAAAATGAGCAGTTCTTC. This translates into CASSGGQGSKNEQFF.

In the case of this clonotype: This may be a read error, as it is one base from a much larger clone. J is TRBJ2-5 and V is TRBV7-6; weak D call: TRBD1 (5 bases). The CDR3 loop spans 16 amino acids. Germline CDR1 SGHVS, CDR2 FNYEAQ. The CDR3 DNA is TGTGCCTGCAGCGCCGGAACAGGTGAGGCAGGGGAGACCCAGTACTTC. Amino acid sequence: CACSAGTGEAGETQYF.

This clonotype was counted many times. The rearrangement links TRBV3-1 to TRBJ1-6; no reliable D call. The germline V gene encodes CDR1 LGHDT and CDR2 YNNKEL (reference sequence). This CDR3 comprises 15 residues. The V end was cut by 1 base, the J end by 7 bases, with 11 bases between. This CDR3 is CASSQGRSGNSPLHF. As DNA, the CDR3 is TGTGCCAGCAGCCAAGGGCGCAGCGGGAATTCACCCCTCCACTTT.

The V and J genes are TRBV10-3 and TRBJ2-1; 9 bases fit TRBD2. After removal of 4 bases from V and 5 bases from J, the junction contained 3 bases not matched to a gene. The germline V gene has CDR1 ENHRY and CDR2 SYGVKD. The CDR3 totals 14 residues. The CDR3 reads CAISAQREDNEQFF. The DNA for the CDR3 is TGTGCCATCAGTGCCCAGCGGGAGGACAATGAGCAGTTCTTC.

This chain joins TRBV29-1 and TRBJ1-5; 10 bases are shared with TRBD1. V gave up 6 bases and J gave up 4 bases; unmatched junction bases: 3. This CDR3 region has 13 residues. Germline CDR1 and CDR2: SQVTM and ANQGSEA. The CDR3 region is CSVTGGFNQPQHF. Here the CDR3 DNA reads TGCAGCGTGACAGGGGGCTTTAATCAGCCCCAGCATTTT.

CDR3 loop: CASSQRPQGCHEQYF. The CDR3 nucleotides read TGTGCCAGCAGCCAACGGCCTCAGGGTTGCCACGAGCAGTACTTC. This chain links TRBV3-1 with TRBJ2-7, with a possible D match to TRBD1 (5 bases). V was clipped by 2 bases and J by 5 bases, with 16 bases between them. Germline V CDR1 and CDR2: LGHDT, YNNKEL (reference sequence). This CDR3 spans 15 amino acids.

The chain links TRBV27 to TRBJ2-1, with D perhaps TRBD1 (5 bases). CDR3 size: 17 residues. CDR1 is MNHEY and CDR2 is SMNVEV in the germline V gene (reference sequence). V lost 2 bases and J 0 bases, leaving 14 bases between the germline ends. The CDR3 sequence is CASSLPTSGCSYNEQFF. CDR3 bases: TGTGCCAGCAGTTTACCGACTTCAGGGTGCTCCTACAATGAGCAGTTCTTC.

This clonotype was recorded a few times. The chain uses TRBV6-6 and TRBJ1-1; D gene unclear. Germline lookup yields CDR1 MNHNY and CDR2 SVGAGI (reference sequence). V lost 2 bases, J lost 0 bases, and 10 bases lay in between. The CDR3 totals 15 residues. For the CDR3, the DNA is TGTGCCAGCAGTTACGCCGCACCGCTGAACACTGAAGCTTTCTTT. Translated, it gives CASSYAAPLNTEAFF.

This clonotype has only a few counts. This may arise from a read error, as a much more abundant clone is one base away. The chain joins TRBV7-6 to TRBJ2-6; D call uncertain. This CDR3 region has 12 residues. Germline loops: CDR1 SGHVS, CDR2 FNYEAQ. Trimming cost V 8 bases and J 8 bases, with 10 bases left between them. The CDR3 protein is CASVLGSNVLTF. DNA for the CDR3: TGTGCCAGCGTCTTGGGGTCCAACGTCCTGACTTTC.

This clonotype came up many times. This chain connects TRBV6-1 to TRBJ2-7; no definite D call. The CDR3 is made up of 11 amino acids. V lost 10 bases, J lost 3 bases, and 10 bases lay in between. Germline CDR1 and CDR2: MNHNS and SASEGT. The CDR3 loop is CATLNYYEQYF. DNA of the CDR3: TGTGCCACCCTGAATTACTACGAGCAGTACTTC.

This clonotype was detected only a few times. This sequence joins TRBV21-1 and TRBJ2-5; the table's D gene call, TRBD1, was not cross checked with the DNA. TRBV21-1 is listed as a pseudogene. The length of the CDR3 is 14 residues. The CDR3 loop is CASSTQDLQETQYF. CDR3 sequence (DNA): TGTGCCAGCAGCACACAGGACCTCCAAGAGACCCAGTACTTC.

The chain couples TRBV7-2 to TRBJ2-1; D perhaps matches TRBD1 (5 bases). From germline, CDR1 is SGHTA and CDR2 FQGNSA. The germline V and J ends were trimmed by 2 bases and 13 bases, with 9 bases remaining between them. The CDR3 is 11 residues long. This chain's CDR3 is CASSLKTAQFF. The DNA for the CDR3 is TGTGCCAGCAGCTTAAAGACAGCTCAGTTCTTC.

Of note for this clonotype: This could be a read error, since a much larger clone is one nucleotide away. The chain carries TRBV6-5 and TRBJ1-5; D remains ambiguous. CDR1 is MNHEY and CDR2 is SVGAGI in the germline V gene. The CDR3 covers 13 residues. Here the CDR3 DNA reads TGTGCCAGCAGTACCCACATTGAGCAGCCCCGGCATTTT. This translates into CASSTHIEQPRHF.

The chain employs TRBV28 and TRBJ1-1; D is possibly TRBD1 (5 bases). There are 15 residues in the CDR3. Germline CDR1 is MDHEN and CDR2 is SYDVKM. Trimming cost V 1 base and J 4 bases, with 13 bases left between them. The CDR3 DNA reads as TGTGCCAGCAGTTTATCTGGGGCAGGGCGCACTGAAGCTTTCTTT. Its protein product is CASSLSGAGRTEAFF.

Many counts were recorded for this clonotype. V is TRBV29-1 and J is TRBJ2-5; D call uncertain. The length of the CDR3 is 12 residues. Germline CDR1 and CDR2: SQVTM and ANQGSEA. V lost 4 bases and J 1 base, leaving 7 bases between the germline ends. The CDR3 reads CSVAAAQETQYF. The DNA for the CDR3 is TGCAGCGTTGCGGCAGCCCAAGAGACCCAGTACTTC.

This clonotype showed up just a few times. V is TRBV6-1 and J is TRBJ2-7; the D gene is possibly TRBD1 (6 bases). The CDR3 has 15 amino acids. V lost 6 bases and J 5 bases, leaving 20 bases between the germline ends. Per germline, CDR1 MNHNS and CDR2 SASEGT. Here the CDR3 DNA reads TGTGCCAGCAGCCTAACCCCACCTAACAGGGACGAGCAGTACTTC. Protein: CASSLTPPNRDEQYF.

This clonotype was counted ten times or more. CDR3 bases: TGCGCCAGCAGCCCCAAACAGGGGCCCTACAATGAGCAGTTCTTC. It translates to CASSPKQGPYNEQFF. V usage is TRBV5-1 and J usage is TRBJ2-1; the match to TRBD1 covers 7 bases. The CDR3 is 15 residues long. Losses at the gene ends were 4 bases for V and 2 bases for J; bases not matched to a gene: 6. Per germline, CDR1 SGHRS and CDR2 YFSETQ.

The chain couples TRBV29-1 to TRBJ2-4, with 8 bases identical to TRBD1. Matching the DNA end better, TRBJ2-7 makes the J call doubtful. Germline CDR1 and CDR2: SQVTM and ANQGSEA. This CDR3 spans 11 amino acids. The CDR3 sequence is CSVSGGGEQYF. The CDR3 DNA reads TGCAGCGTTTCAGGGGGCGGCGAGCAGTACTTC.

This rearrangement joins TRBV3-1 to TRBJ1-1; 7 nucleotides line up with TRBD1. V trimming: 4 bases; J trimming: 8 bases; junction bases outside the gene matches: 7. CDR1 and CDR2 (germline): LGHDT, YNNKEL (reference sequence). The CDR3 covers 13 residues. CDR3 sequence: CASSLRDSREAFF. For the CDR3, the DNA is TGTGCCAGCAGCCTTCGGGACAGCAGAGAAGCTTTCTTT.